Detailed here is one T cell receptor beta chain. Its target is unknown. This entry belongs to a study of T cells in narcolepsy. Study context: Healthy controls were enrolled alongside patients with narcolepsy type 1 or type 2. Overall study findings and caveats: In some patient and control memory CD4+ samples, autoreactive clones were absent. Autoreactive clonotypes reportedly recurred in blood of same and different patients, not controls. HCRT-specific and TRIB2-specific autoreactive clonotypes appeared among same-patient CSF and blood CD4+ clonotypes.

Sequencing was performed with immunoSEQ multiplex PCR; in TCRdb, only in-frame clones are kept and a portion is missing. Of around 26,000 clones listed, just under 85% are singletons. Germline CDR1 and CDR2: SGHAT and FQDESV (reference sequence). The CDR3 consists of 14 residues. Sequenced material: CD45RA- memory CD4+ T cells from PBMCs. The TCR originated in a human donor with narcolepsy. The chain combines TRBV11-1 with TRBJ2-5, with 8 positions matching TRBD1. The J call is uncertain, as TRBJ2-7 better fits the DNA end. In DNA, the CDR3 is TGTGCCAGCAGCAGTTACGGGACAGGTTACGAGCAGTACTTC. Protein product: CASSSYGTGYEQYF.